One sample yielded the 5 T cell receptor beta chains listed below, sequenced in a study of CD8+ T cells in alopecia areata. RNA, once extracted, was reverse transcribed into cDNA for use as the sequencing template. The assay was immunoSEQ multiplex PCR, and TCRdb's table has in-frame clones only and misses some. The data hold approximately 150,000 clones, with more than 40% observed a single time. Sequenced input: CD4+ T cells sorted from blood. These receptors all come from a human donor with alopecia areata.

CDR3 nucleotides: TGTGCCAGCAGCGAGTCTACGGGGGCCTCCTACGAGCAGTACTTC. It codes for CASSESTGASYEQYF. The chain couples TRBV9 to TRBJ2-7; D assignment may be TRBD1 or TRBD2 (6 bases each). The CDR3 spans 15 residues. V lost 3 bases to trimming and J lost 0 bases, with 13 bases between them. CDR1 is SGDLS and CDR2 is YYNGEE in the germline V gene.

The chain carries TRBV29-1 and TRBJ2-1; 8 bases map to TRBD1. The CDR3 has 15 residues. Looked up from germline, CDR1 is SQVTM and CDR2 is ANQGSEA. The ends lost 3 bases at V and 0 bases at J; junction bases unmatched: 4. The CDR3 DNA sequence: TGCAGCGTTGAGGGGACAGGATTCTCCTACAATGAGCAGTTCTTC. This encodes CSVEGTGFSYNEQFF.

The CDR3 DNA reads TGTGCCAGCAGCTCGATGGGACAGGGACACTACGAGCAGTACTTC. It yields the protein CASSSMGQGHYEQYF. The genes are TRBV13 and TRBJ2-7; 9 bases fit TRBD1. CDR1 is PRHDT, CDR2 FYEKMQ, per germline (reference sequence). The trim removed 4 bases at V and 3 bases at J, leaving 7 bases unmatched. The CDR3 is made up of 15 amino acids.

This clone came up once. The V call is TRBV7-9, the J call TRBJ2-5; D may be TRBD2 (5 bases). Trimming shortened V by 5 bases and J by 4 bases, and 14 bases separated the two germline ends. The CDR3 has 14 amino acids. Germline-derived CDR1 and CDR2 are SEHNR and FQNEAQ (reference sequence). CDR3 nucleotide sequence: TGTGCCAGCAGCACTCGGTCCCGGGGAGAGACCCAGTACTTC. It is translated as CASSTRSRGETQYF.

Concerning this clone: Additional DNA sequences in this sample encode the identical CDR3. The chain has TRBV29-1 and TRBJ2-1, with 11 bases that match TRBD2. CDR3 length: 14 residues. Germline loops: CDR1 SQVTM, CDR2 ANQGSEA. Trimming cost V 4 bases and J 7 bases; bases outside gene matches: 6. CDR3: CSVVRLAGGNEQFF. CDR3 nucleotides: TGCAGCGTTGTAAGGCTAGCGGGAGGAAATGAGCAGTTCTTC.